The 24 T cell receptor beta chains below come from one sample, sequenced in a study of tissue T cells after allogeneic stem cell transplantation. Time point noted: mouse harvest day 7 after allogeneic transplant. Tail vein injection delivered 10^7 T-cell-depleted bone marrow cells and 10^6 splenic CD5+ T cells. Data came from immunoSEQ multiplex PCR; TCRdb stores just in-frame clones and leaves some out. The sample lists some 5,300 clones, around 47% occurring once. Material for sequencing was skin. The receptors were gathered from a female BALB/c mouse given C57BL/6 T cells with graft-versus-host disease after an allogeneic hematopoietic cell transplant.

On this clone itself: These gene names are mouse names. The CDR3 bases that were read are TGTGCTAGCAGTTTAGTGGGACAGGGGAACGAAAGATTATTT. This gives the protein CASSLVGQGNERLF. The CDR3 reads in full as CASSLVGQGNERLFF. The chain has TRBV29 and TRBJ1-4, with 10 bases matching TRBD1. The read ends 1 residue early relative to the CDR3; the germline J gene fills the gap. V shed 2 bases, J shed 5 bases, and the junction held 2 bases outside the gene matches. CDR1 and CDR2 from the germline V gene are MSHET and SYDVDS. CDR3 size: 15 residues.

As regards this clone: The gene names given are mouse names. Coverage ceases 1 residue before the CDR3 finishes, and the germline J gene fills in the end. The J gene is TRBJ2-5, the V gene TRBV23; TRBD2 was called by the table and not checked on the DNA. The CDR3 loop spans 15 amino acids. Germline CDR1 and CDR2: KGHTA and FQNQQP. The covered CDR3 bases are TGCTCCAGCAGTCAATCGGGGGGGCGCGGGGACACCCAGTAC. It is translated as CSSSQSGGRGDTQY. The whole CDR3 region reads CSSSQSGGRGDTQYF.

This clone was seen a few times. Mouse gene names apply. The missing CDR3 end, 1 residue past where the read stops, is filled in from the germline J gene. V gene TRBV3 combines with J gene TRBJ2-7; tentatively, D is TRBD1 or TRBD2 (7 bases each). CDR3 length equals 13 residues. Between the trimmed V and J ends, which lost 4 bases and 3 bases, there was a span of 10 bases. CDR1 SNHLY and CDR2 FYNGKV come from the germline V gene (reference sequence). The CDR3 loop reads CASSSGGRYEQYF. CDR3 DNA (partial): TGTGCCAGCAGCTCAGGGGGGCGCTATGAACAGTAC.

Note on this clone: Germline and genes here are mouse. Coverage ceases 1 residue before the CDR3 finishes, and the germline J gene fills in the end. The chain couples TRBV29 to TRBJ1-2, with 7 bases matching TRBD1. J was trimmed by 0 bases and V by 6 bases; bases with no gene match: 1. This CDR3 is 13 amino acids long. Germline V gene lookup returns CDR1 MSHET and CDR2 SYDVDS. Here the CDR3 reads CASSRGANSDYTF. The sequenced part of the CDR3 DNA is TGTGCTAGCAGCAGGGGGGCAAACTCCGACTACACC.

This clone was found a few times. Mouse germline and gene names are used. The CDR3 sequence is CASSPNAETLYF. The CDR3 bases that were read are TGTGCCAGCAGTCCCAATGCAGAAACGCTGTAT. This chain joins TRBV26 and TRBJ2-3; the D is unclear. The read finishes 1 residue shy of the CDR3 end, and the germline J gene is used to complete it. The CDR3 has 12 amino acids. Germline V CDR1 and CDR2: KGHPV, FQNQEV (reference sequence). The V and J ends lost 4 bases and 2 bases respectively, with 4 bases between them.

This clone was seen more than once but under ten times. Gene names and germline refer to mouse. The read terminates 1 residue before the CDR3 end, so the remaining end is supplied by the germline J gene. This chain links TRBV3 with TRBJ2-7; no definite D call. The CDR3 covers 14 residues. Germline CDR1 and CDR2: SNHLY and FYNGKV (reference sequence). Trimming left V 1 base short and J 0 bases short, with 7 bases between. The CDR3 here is CASSLDGSSYEQYF. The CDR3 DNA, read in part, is TGTGCCAGCAGCTTAGACGGCAGCTCCTATGAACAGTAC.

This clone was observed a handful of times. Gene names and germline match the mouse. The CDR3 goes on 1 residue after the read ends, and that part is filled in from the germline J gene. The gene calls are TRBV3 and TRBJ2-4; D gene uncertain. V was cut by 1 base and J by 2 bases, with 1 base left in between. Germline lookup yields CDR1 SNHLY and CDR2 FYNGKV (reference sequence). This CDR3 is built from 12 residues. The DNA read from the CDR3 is TGTGCCAGCAGCTTAGTTCAAAACACCTTGTAC. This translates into CASSLVQNTLY. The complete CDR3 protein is CASSLVQNTLYF. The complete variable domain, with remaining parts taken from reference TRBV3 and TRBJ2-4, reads GPKVLQIPSHQIIDMGQMVTLNCDPVSNHLYFYWYKQILGQQMEFLVNFYNGKVMEKSKLFKDQFSVERPDGSYFTLKIQPTALEDSAVYFCASSLVQNTLYFGAGTRLSVL.

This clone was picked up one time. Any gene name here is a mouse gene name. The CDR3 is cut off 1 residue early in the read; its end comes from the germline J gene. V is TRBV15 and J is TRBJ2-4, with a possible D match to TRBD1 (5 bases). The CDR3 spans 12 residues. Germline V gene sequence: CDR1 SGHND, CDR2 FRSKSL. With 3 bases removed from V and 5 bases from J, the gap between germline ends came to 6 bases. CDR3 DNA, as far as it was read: TGTGCCAGCAGTTTCCAGGGAAACACCTTGTAC. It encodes CASSFQGNTLY. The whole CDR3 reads CASSFQGNTLYF.

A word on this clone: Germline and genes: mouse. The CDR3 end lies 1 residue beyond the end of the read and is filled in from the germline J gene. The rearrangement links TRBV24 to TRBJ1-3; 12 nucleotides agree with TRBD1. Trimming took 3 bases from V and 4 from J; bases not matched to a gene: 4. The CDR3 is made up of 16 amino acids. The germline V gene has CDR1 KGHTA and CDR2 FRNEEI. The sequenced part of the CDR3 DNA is TGTGCCAGCAGTCTCCGGGACAGGGGGCGCGGAAATACGCTCTAT. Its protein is CASSLRDRGRGNTLY. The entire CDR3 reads CASSLRDRGRGNTLYF.

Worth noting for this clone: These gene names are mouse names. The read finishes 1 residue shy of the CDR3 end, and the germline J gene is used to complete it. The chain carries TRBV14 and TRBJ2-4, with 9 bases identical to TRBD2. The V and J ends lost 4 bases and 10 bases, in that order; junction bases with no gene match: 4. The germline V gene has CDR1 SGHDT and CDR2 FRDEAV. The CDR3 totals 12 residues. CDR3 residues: CASSLGGVALYF. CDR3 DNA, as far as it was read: TGTGCCAGCAGTCTGGGGGGGGTCGCCTTGTAC. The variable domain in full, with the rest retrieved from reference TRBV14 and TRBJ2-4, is EAGVTQSPRYAVLQEGQAVSFWCDPISGHDTLYWYQQPRDQGPQLLVYFRDEAVIDNSQLPSDRFSAVRPKGTNSTLKIQSAKQGDTATYLCASSLGGVALYFGAGTRLSVL.

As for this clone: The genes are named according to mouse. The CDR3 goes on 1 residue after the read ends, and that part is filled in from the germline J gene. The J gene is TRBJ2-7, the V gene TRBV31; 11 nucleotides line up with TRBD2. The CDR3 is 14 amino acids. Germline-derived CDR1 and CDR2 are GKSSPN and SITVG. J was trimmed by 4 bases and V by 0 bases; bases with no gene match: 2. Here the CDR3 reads CAWSLGTGGYEQYF. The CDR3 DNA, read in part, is TGTGCCTGGAGTCTCGGGACTGGGGGTTATGAACAGTAC.

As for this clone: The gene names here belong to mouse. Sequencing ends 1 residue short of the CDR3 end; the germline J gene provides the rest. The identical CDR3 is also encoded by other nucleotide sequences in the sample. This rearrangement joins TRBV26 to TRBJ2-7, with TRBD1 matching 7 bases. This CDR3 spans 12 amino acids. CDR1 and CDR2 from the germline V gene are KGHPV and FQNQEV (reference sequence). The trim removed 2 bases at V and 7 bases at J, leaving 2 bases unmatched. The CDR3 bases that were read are TGTGCCAGCAGTCTGGGCAGGGGGGAACAGTAC. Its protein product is CASSLGRGEQY. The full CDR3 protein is CASSLGRGEQYF.

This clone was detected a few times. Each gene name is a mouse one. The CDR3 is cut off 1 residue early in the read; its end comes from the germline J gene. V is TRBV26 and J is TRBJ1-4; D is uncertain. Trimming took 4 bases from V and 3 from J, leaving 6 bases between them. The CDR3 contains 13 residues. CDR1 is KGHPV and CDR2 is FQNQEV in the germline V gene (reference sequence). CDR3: CASSPRTNERLFF. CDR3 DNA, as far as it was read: TGTGCCAGCAGTCCTCGCACCAACGAAAGATTATTT.

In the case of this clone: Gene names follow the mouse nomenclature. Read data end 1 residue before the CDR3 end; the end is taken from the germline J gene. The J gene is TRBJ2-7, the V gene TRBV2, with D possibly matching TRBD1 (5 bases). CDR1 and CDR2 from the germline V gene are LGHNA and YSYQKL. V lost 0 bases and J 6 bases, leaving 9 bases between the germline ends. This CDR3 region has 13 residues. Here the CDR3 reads CASSQEEGFEQYF. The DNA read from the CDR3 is TGTGCCAGCAGCCAAGAGGAGGGGTTTGAACAGTAC.

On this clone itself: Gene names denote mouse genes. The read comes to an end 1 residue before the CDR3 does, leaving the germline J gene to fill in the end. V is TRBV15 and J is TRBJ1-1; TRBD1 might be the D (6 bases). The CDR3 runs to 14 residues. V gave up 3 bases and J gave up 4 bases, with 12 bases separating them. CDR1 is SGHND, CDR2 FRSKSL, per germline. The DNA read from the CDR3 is TGTGCCAGCAGTTTCTTGGGGGCGGGCACAGAAGTCTTC. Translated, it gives CASSFLGAGTEVF. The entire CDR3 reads CASSFLGAGTEVFF.

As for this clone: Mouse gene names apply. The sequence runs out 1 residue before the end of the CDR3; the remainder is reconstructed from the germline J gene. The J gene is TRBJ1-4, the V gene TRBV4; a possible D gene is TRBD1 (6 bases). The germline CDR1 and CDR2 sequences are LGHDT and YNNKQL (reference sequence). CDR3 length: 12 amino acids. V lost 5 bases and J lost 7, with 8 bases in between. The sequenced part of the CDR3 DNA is TGTGCCAGCAGCCACAGGGTCGAAAGATTATTT. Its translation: CASSHRVERLF. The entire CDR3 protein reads CASSHRVERLFF.

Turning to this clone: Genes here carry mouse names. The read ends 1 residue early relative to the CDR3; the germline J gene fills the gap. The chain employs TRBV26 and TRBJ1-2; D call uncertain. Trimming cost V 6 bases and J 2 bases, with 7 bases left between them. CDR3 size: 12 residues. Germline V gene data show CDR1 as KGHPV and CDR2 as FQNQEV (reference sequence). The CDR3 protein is CASRRVNSDYTF. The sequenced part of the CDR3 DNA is TGTGCCAGCAGGAGGGTGAACTCCGACTACACC. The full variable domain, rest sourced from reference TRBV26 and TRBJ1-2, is NSKVIQTPRYLVKGQGQKAKMRCIPEKGHPVVFWYQQNKNNEFKFLINFQNQEVLQQIDMTEKRFSAECPSNSPCSLEIQSSEAGDSALYLCASRRVNSDYTFGSGTRLLVI.

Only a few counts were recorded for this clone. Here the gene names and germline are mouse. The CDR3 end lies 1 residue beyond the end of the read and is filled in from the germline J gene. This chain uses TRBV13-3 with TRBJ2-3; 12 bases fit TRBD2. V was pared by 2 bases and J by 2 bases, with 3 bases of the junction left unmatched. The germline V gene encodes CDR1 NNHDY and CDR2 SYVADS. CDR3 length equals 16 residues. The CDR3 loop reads CASSEGTGGTAETLYF. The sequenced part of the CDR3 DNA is TGTGCCAGCAGTGAGGGGACTGGGGGGACTGCAGAAACGCTGTAT.

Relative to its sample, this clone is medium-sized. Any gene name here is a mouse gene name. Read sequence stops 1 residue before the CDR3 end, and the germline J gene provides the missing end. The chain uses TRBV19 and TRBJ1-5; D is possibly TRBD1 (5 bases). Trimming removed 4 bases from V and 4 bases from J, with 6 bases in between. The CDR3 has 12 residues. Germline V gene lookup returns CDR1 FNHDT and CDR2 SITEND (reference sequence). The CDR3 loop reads CASSDRNQAPLF. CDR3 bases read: TGTGCCAGCAGTGACAGAAACCAGGCTCCGCTT.

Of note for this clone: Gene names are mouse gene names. CDR3 DNA (partial): TGTGCCAGCAGTGAGGGCTGGGGGCGCGCAGATGCAGAAACGCTGTAT. It encodes CASSEGWGRADAETLY. The whole CDR3 protein is CASSEGWGRADAETLYF. This chain uses TRBV13-1 with TRBJ2-3, with D possibly matching TRBD2 (7 bases). The read falls 1 residue short of the CDR3 end, and the missing part is taken from the germline J gene. In germline, CDR1 is NSHNY, CDR2 SYGAGN. The germline V and J ends were trimmed by 2 bases and 2 bases, with 18 bases remaining between them. The length of the CDR3 is 17 residues.

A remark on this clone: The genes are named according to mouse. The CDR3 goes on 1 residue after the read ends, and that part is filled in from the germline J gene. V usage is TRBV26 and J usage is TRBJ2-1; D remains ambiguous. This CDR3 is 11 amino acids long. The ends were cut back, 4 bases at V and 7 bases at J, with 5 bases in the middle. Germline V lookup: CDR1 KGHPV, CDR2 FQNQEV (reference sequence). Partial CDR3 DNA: TGTGCCAGCAGTCACCAGGCTGAGCAGTTC. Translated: CASSHQAEQF. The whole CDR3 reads CASSHQAEQFF.

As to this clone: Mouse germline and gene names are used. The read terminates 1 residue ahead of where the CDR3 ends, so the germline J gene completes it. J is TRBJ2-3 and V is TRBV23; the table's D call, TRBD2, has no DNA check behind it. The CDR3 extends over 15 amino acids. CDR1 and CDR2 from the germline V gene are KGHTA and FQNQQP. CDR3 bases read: TGCTCCAGCAGTCCCGACTGGGGTAGTGCAGAAACGCTGTAT. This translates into CSSSPDWGSAETLY. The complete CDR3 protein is CSSSPDWGSAETLYF.

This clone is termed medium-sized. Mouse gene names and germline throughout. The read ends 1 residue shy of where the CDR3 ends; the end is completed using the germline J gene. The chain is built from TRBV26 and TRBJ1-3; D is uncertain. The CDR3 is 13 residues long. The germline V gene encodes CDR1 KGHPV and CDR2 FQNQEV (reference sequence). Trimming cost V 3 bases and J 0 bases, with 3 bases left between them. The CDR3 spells CASSLHSGNTLYF. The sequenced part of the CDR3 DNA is TGTGCCAGCAGTCTTCATTCTGGAAATACGCTCTAT.

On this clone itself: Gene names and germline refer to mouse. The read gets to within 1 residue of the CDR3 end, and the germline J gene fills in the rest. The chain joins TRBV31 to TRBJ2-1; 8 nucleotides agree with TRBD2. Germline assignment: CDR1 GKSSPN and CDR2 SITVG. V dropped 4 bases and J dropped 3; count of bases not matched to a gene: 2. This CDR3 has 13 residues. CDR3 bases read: TGTGCCTGGAAGTGGGGGGGCTATGCTGAGCAGTTC. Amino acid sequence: CAWKWGGYAEQF. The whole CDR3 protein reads CAWKWGGYAEQFF.